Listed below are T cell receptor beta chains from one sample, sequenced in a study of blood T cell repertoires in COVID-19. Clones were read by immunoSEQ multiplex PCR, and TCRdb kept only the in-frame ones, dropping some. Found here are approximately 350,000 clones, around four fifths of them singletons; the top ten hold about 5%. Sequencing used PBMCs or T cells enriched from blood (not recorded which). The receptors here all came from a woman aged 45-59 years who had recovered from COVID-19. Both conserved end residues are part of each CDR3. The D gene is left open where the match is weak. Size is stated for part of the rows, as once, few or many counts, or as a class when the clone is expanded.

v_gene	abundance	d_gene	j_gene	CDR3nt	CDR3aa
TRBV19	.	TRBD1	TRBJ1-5	TGTGCCAGTAGTGCGGGACAGCGAAGCAATCAGCCCCAGCATTTT	CASSAGQRSNQPQHF
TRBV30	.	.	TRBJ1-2	TGTGCCTGGAACTCCGGGGTGAACTATGGCTACACCTTC	CAWNSGVNYGYTF
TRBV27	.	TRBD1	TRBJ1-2	TGTGCCAGCAGCCACCCCACTCCCGGGACAGGGGGCAATTCCGCATATGGCTACACCTTC	CASSHPTPGTGGNSAYGYTF
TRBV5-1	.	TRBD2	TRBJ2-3	TGCGCCAGCAGCCTAAGCCGGACTAGCGGGGGGGCAGATACGCAGTATTTT	CASSLSRTSGGADTQYF
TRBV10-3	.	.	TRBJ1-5	TGTGCCACCTCGGTAAGGAGTAGCAATCAGCCCCAGCATTTT	CATSVRSSNQPQHF
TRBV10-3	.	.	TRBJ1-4	TGTGCCATCAGTGAGGCAACAGGGTATGATGAAAAACTGTTTTTT	CAISEATGYDEKLFF
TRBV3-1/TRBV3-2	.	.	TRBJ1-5	TGTGCCAGCAGCCCTGTCGCGGGGGCAAATCAGCCCCAGCATTTT	CASSPVAGANQPQHF
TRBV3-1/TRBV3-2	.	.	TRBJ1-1	TGTGCCAGCAGCCTAGGGGATAACACTGAAGCTTTCTTT	CASSLGDNTEAFF
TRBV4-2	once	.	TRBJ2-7	TGTGCCAGCAGCCAAGGGCAGAAAAACTACGAGCAGTACTTC	CASSQGQKNYEQYF
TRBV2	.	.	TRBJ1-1	TGTGCCAGCAGTGGGCTACAGGGCACAACTGAAGCTTTCTTT	CASSGLQGTTEAFF
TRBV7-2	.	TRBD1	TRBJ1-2	TGTGCCAGCACCCATGTACAGGGGGCGTCTGGCTACACCTTC	CASTHVQGASGYTF
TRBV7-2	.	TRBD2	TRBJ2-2	TGTGCCAGCAGCGTTTTCGGACTAGCCGGCGGGGAGCTGTTTTTT	CASSVFGLAGGELFF
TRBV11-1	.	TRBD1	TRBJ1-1	TGTGCCAGCACCCAGACAGGGGGCGCGGGTACTGAAGCTTTCTTT	CASTQTGGAGTEAFF
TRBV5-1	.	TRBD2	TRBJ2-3	TGCGCCAGCAGCCATGGACTAGCGGGAGGGTATGGCACAGATACGCAGTATTTT	CASSHGLAGGYGTDTQYF
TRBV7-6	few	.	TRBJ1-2	TGTGCCAGCAGCCCCGTTGGTGCCGGGGATGGCTACACCTTC	CASSPVGAGDGYTF
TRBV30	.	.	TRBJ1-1	TGTGCCTGGAGTGTACGAGACACTGAAGCTTTCTTT	CAWSVRDTEAFF
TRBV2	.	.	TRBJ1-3	TGTGCCAGCAGTGAAGGGGGGCGTGGAAACACCATATATTTT	CASSEGGRGNTIYF
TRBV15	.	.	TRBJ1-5	TGTGCCACCAGCAGAGAAACAGAGAATTATAGCAATCAGCCCCAGCATTTT	CATSRETENYSNQPQHF
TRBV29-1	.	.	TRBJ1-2	TGCAGCGTTGGTCGTCGTGGCAGCGAGCATGGCTACACCTTC	CSVGRRGSEHGYTF
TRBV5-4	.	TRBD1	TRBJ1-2	TGTGCCAGCAGCCACGGACAGGGGGATTTTGGCTACACCTTC	CASSHGQGDFGYTF
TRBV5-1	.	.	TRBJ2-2	TGCGCCAGCAGCTTTAATGGAGGGGGCGGTACCGGGGAGCTGTTTTTT	CASSFNGGGGTGELFF
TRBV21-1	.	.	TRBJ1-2	TGTGCCAGCAGCAAAGCTCACAGGGAGCTCTCCTATGGCTACACCTTC	CASSKAHRELSYGYTF
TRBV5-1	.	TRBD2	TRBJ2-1	TGCGCCAGCAGCTTGGGTCCCGGGGGGGCGGGTAATGAGCAGTTCTTC	CASSLGPGGAGNEQFF
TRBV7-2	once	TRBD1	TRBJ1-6	TGTGCCAGCATCGACAGGGGACTAAATTCACCCCTCCACTTT	CASIDRGLNSPLHF
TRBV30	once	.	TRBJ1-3	TGTGCCTGGAGTTCAGGACAGATGCACACCATATATTTT	CAWSSGQMHTIYF
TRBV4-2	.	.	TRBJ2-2	TGTGCCACCTTAGATTCGAACACCGGGGAGCTGTTTTTT	CATLDSNTGELFF
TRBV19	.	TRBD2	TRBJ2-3	TGTGCCAGTAGGAGCGGGGGGACTTCAGATACGCAGTATTTT	CASRSGGTSDTQYF
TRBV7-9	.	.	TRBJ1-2	TGTGCCAGCAGTGCCCTATATGGCTACACCTTC	CASSALYGYTF
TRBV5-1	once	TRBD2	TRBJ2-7	TGCGCCAGCAGCTTGGCTAGCGGGAGTCCCACCTACGAGCAGTACTTC	CASSLASGSPTYEQYF
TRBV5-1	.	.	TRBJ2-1	TGCGCCAGCAGCTCGCAGGGTAATGAGCAGTTCTTC	CASSSQGNEQFF
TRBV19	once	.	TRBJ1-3	TGTGCCAGTAGTTTACGGGACACCTTTGACTCTGGAAACACCATATATTTT	CASSLRDTFDSGNTIYF
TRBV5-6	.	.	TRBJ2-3	TGTGCCAGCAGCTTAAGGCGGGGTCGAAATACGCAGTATTTT	CASSLRRGRNTQYF
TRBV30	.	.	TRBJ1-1	TGTGCCTGGAGTGTATTAGGGAGTCTCACTGAAGCTTTCTTT	CAWSVLGSLTEAFF
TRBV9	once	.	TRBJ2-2	TGTGCCAGCAGCGTAGTTTGGGGCCGAAATGGCGGGGAGCTGTTTTTT	CASSVVWGRNGGELFF
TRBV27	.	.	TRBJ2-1	TGTGCCAGCAGGGCTAGCTCCTACAATGAGCAGTTCTTC	CASRASSYNEQFF
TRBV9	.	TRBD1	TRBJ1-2	TGTGCCAGCAGCGTAGTTGACAGGGGGGATTATGGCTACACCTTC	CASSVVDRGDYGYTF
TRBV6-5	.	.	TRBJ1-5	TGTGCCAGCACCCTAGGCTATCAGCCCCAGCATTTT	CASTLGYQPQHF
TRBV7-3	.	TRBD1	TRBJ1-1	TGTGCCAGCAGCAAAGACAGGGGGGCCACTGAAGCTTTCTTT	CASSKDRGATEAFF
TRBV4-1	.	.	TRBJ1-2	TGCGCCAGCACCTCCGGGAATCGAGACTATGGCTACACCTTC	CASTSGNRDYGYTF
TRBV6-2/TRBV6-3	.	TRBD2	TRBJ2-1	TGTGCCAGCAGTTATCCTAGCGGGAGAAATGAGCAGTTCTTC	CASSYPSGRNEQFF
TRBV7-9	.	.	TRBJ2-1	TGTGCCAGCAGCTCCAGACTAGGGTGGGGGTTGGATGAGCAGTTCTTC	CASSSRLGWGLDEQFF
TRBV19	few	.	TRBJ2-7	TGTGCCAGTAGTATTGGAGGCATCTCTTACGAGCAGTACTTC	CASSIGGISYEQYF